A few counts support the clone carrying this T cell receptor (beta chain). The antigen is not known. 60 Vbeta and 13 Jbeta primers were used in PCR. Some clones are missing from TCRdb's copy, which holds only in-frame ones; the method was immunoSEQ multiplex PCR. The sample lists tens of thousands of clones, about four fifths occurring once. Germline V lookup: CDR1 MNHNS, CDR2 SASEGT. The CDR3 is 18 residues long. Trimming pared 3 bases from V and 0 bases from J, leaving 19 bases between. The data originate from a study of cytomegalovirus exposure and HLA in healthy donors. Study results and limitations: Sequence variants that were highly shared formed a cluster that was likely a sequencing artifact. Most TCR sequences were uncommon, yet certain public TCRs appeared in many donors.

The gene calls are TRBV6-1 and TRBJ2-3, with D hard to call. The source is a man aged 25 to 40 in good health and CMV-seropositive. The sample consisted of PBMCs. This CDR3 reads CASSDGVRLISSTDTQYF. The DNA for the CDR3 is TGTGCCAGCAGTGACGGAGTAAGACTTATTTCTAGCACAGATACGCAGTATTTT.